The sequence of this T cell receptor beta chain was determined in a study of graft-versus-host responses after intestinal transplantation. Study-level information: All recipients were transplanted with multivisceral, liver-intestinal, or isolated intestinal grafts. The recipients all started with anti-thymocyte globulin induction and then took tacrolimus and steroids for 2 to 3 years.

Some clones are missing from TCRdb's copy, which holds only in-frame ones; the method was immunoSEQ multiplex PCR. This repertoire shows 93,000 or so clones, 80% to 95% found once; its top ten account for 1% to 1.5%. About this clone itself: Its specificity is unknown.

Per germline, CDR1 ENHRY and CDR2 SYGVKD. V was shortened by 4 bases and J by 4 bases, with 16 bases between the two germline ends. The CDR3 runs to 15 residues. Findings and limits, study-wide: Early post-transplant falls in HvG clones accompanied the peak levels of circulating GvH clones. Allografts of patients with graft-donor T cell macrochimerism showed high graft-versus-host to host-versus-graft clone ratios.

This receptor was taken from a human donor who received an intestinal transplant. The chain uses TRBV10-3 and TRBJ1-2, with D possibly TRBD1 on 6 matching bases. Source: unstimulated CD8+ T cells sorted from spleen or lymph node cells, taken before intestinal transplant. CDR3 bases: TGTGCCATCAGTGCGGGGGACACGGACTTCTATGGCTACACCTTC. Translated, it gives CAISAGDTDFYGYTF.